Shown below are 27 T cell receptor beta chains from a single sample sequenced in a study of CD8+ T cells in alopecia areata (dated by TCRdb to the late 2010s). The library was produced with the immunoSEQ multiplex PCR assay. For TCR sequencing, RNA was extracted from every sample and reverse transcribed into cDNA to serve as template. Here the immuneACCESS table is served through TCRdb, limited to in-frame sequences with V and J called. Missing clones are a known gap in these copies; in checked studies unresolved V genes cover under half, and the rest lacks a known reason. In this sample the table shows approximately 99,000 clones, approximately 50% of which occur a single time. The top ten constitute 20% to 30% of the sample. The sample taken for sequencing was NKG2D-low CD8+ T cells sorted from blood. The cell subset or site label here, explained by the study, means: sorted CD8+ NKG2D-low blood T cells. These receptors originate from a human donor with alopecia areata.

The chain has TRBV11-2 and TRBJ2-5; a weak D match, TRBD2 (5 bases). The germline V gene encodes CDR1 SGHAT and CDR2 FQNNGV. V dropped 5 bases and J dropped 1 base, with 11 bases sitting between them. The CDR3 is 14 residues long. The CDR3 region is CASSIPAAQETQYF. CDR3 sequence (DNA): TGTGCCAGCAGCATACCAGCGGCCCAAGAGACCCAGTACTTC.

The chain has TRBV6-6 and TRBJ2-3, with no clear D. This CDR3 is 13 amino acids long. Germline CDR1 MNHNY, CDR2 SVGAGI (reference sequence). Trimming left V 4 bases short and J 1 base short, with 6 bases between. In DNA, the CDR3 is TGTGCCAGCAGTTTCCCCGGCACAGATACGCAGTATTTT. Protein: CASSFPGTDTQYF.

There are a few counts of this clone. The CDR3 nucleotides read TGTGCCAGCAGCTCCCGGGGTTTGGAAAAACTGTTTTTT. Translation: CASSSRGLEKLFF. This chain links TRBV7-8 with TRBJ1-4; D is ambiguous. The V and J ends lost 4 bases and 8 bases respectively, with 11 bases between them. Germline V CDR1 and CDR2: SGHVS, FQNEAQ. CDR3 length: 13 residues.

This clone was counted a few times. The chain has TRBV7-9 and TRBJ2-4; 7 bases fit TRBD2. V trimming: 5 bases; J trimming: 2 bases; junction bases outside the gene matches: 9. CDR1 is SEHNR, CDR2 FQNEAQ, per germline (reference sequence). This CDR3 comprises 16 residues. The CDR3 DNA reads as TGTGCCAGCAGCCCTAAACCGCGGGAGACCAAAAACATTCAGTACTTC. Translation: CASSPKPRETKNIQYF.

The V call is TRBV5-1, the J call TRBJ2-1, with 10 bases matching TRBD1. Trimming took 7 bases from V and 12 from J; bases not matched to a gene: 7. Germline V gives CDR1 SGHRS, CDR2 YFSETQ. There are 12 residues in the CDR3. In DNA form, the CDR3 reads TGCGCCAGCCGGGCGACAGGGGGCGTGCAGTTCTTC. Residues: CASRATGGVQFF.

The chain recombines TRBV29-1 with TRBJ2-4; D remains ambiguous. The CDR3 loop spans 11 amino acids. Germline assignment: CDR1 SQVTM and CDR2 ANQGSEA. V was trimmed by 6 bases and J by 5 bases, leaving 8 bases between them. The DNA of the CDR3 is TGCAGCGTAAAGGAACAAAACATTCAGTACTTC. As protein: CSVKEQNIQYF.

This clone was picked up a small number of times. The chain links TRBV7-8 to TRBJ2-1; no definite D call. V was cut by 1 base and J by 10 bases, with 8 bases left in between. This CDR3 comprises 12 residues. Germline lookup yields CDR1 SGHVS and CDR2 FQNEAQ. The CDR3 protein is CASSLDFREQFF. The CDR3 coding sequence is TGTGCCAGCAGCTTAGACTTCCGGGAGCAGTTCTTC.

The chain has TRBV7-2 and TRBJ2-3; 9 positions agree with TRBD2. The CDR3 length is 15 residues. Germline CDR1 and CDR2: SGHTA and FQGNSA. V trimming: 5 bases; J trimming: 4 bases; junction bases outside the gene matches: 7. The CDR3 is CASSERLAASDTQYF. CDR3 sequence (DNA): TGTGCCAGCAGCGAGCGACTAGCGGCCTCAGATACGCAGTATTTT.

The chain combines TRBV11-2 with TRBJ2-5, with 8 bases fitting TRBD1. The V gene's germline CDR1 is SGHAT and CDR2 FQNNGV. The CDR3 is 14 residues long. V gave up 3 bases and J gave up 4 bases; unmatched junction bases: 4. CDR3 nucleotides: TGTGCCAGCAGCTTCGGGACAGGAGGAGAGACCCAGTACTTC. Its protein is CASSFGTGGETQYF. Complete variable domain (other parts from reference TRBV11-2 and TRBJ2-5): EAGVAQSPRYKIIEKRQSVAFWCNPISGHATLYWYQQILGQGPKLLIQFQNNGVVDDSQLPKDRFSAERLKGVDSTLKIQPAKLEDSAVYLCASSFGTGGETQYFGPGTRLLVL.

This clone appeared a few times. J is TRBJ2-1 and V is TRBV5-1; the D gene is possibly TRBD2 (6 bases). CDR3 length: 15 amino acids. Germline V lookup: CDR1 SGHRS, CDR2 YFSETQ. The germline V and J ends were trimmed by 0 bases and 8 bases, with 15 bases remaining between them. CDR3: CASSLAGSSGDEQFF. Here the CDR3 DNA reads TGCGCCAGCAGCTTGGCCGGGAGTTCGGGTGATGAGCAGTTCTTC. Full variable domain (outside the CDR3, taken from reference TRBV5-1 and TRBJ2-1): KAGVTQTPRYLIKTRGQQVTLSCSPISGHRSVSWYQQTPGQGLQFLFEYFSETQRNKGNFPGRFSGRQFSNSRSEMNVSTLELGDSALYLCASSLAGSSGDEQFFGPGTRLTVL.

This chain connects TRBV11-2 to TRBJ2-3, with 13 bases lining up with TRBD2. With V trimmed by 4 bases and J by 4 bases, 8 bases remained unmatched. From germline, CDR1 is SGHAT and CDR2 FQNNGV. This CDR3 is 17 amino acids long. This chain's CDR3 is CASSSGLAGDWADTQYF. In DNA, the CDR3 is TGTGCCAGCAGCTCCGGACTAGCGGGAGATTGGGCAGATACGCAGTATTTT.

This clone appeared a few times. This chain uses TRBV7-9 with TRBJ2-7; TRBD1 matches 11 bases. J lost 7 bases, V lost 5 bases, and 7 bases had no gene match. CDR1 and CDR2 from the germline V gene are SEHNR and FQNEAQ (reference sequence). This CDR3 has 14 residues. The CDR3 DNA follows: TGTGCCAGCAGCCGGACAGGGGGCCCGCGAGAGCAGTACTTC. Encoded protein: CASSRTGGPREQYF.

The chain joins TRBV27 to TRBJ2-7; TRBD1 might be the D (6 bases). V dropped 5 bases and J dropped 3 bases, with 14 bases sitting between them. In germline, CDR1 is MNHEY, CDR2 SMNVEV (reference sequence). The CDR3 has 14 amino acids. The CDR3 region is CASSLRDTIYEQYF. The CDR3 DNA sequence: TGTGCCAGCAGTCTCCGGGACACGATCTACGAGCAGTACTTC.

The chain carries TRBV30 and TRBJ2-1; 8 bases are a match to TRBD2. V lost 2 bases, J lost 4 bases, and 10 bases stayed unmatched. This CDR3 has 16 amino acids. The V gene's germline CDR1 is GTSNPN and CDR2 SVGIG (reference sequence). The CDR3 DNA follows: TGTGCCTGGAGTCCTGCGGGAGGTCCCCATTACAATGAGCAGTTCTTC. Protein: CAWSPAGGPHYNEQFF.

The genes are TRBV27 and TRBJ2-7; 7 nucleotides match TRBD2. The CDR3 is 17 residues long. Germline V lookup: CDR1 MNHEY, CDR2 SMNVEV (reference sequence). The ends lost 2 bases at V and 2 bases at J; junction bases unmatched: 12. The CDR3 bases are TGTGCCAGCAGTTTACAGCTCGCGGGAGTGGGAACCTACGAGCAGTACTTC. Protein product: CASSLQLAGVGTYEQYF.

This clone was seen a few times. This chain joins TRBV28 and TRBJ2-2; D not certain. The CDR3 length is 11 residues. Trimming took 7 bases from V and 8 from J, leaving 8 bases between them. Germline-derived CDR1 and CDR2 are MDHEN and SYDVKM. The chain's CDR3 is CASIEAGELFF. In DNA, the CDR3 is TGTGCCAGCATCGAGGCTGGGGAGCTGTTTTTT.

Comments on this clone: The junction differs from germline at one of its ends, possibly a read error. This chain connects TRBV27 to TRBJ2-2, with D perhaps TRBD2 (6 bases). Looked up from germline, CDR1 is MNHEY and CDR2 is SMNVEV (reference sequence). This CDR3 comprises 13 residues. The CDR3 reads CASRGGNPGELFF. As DNA, the CDR3 is TGTGCCAGCAGGGGCGGGAACCCCGGGGAGCTGTTTTTT.

This clone appeared a few times. The V call is TRBV19, the J call TRBJ2-1; TRBD2 agrees at 7 bases. This CDR3 is 12 amino acids long. The V segment lost 3 bases and the J segment 8 bases; nucleotides outside the gene matches: 1. Germline CDR1 and CDR2: LNHDA and SQIVND (reference sequence). CDR3 protein: CASSIRGDEQFF. CDR3 DNA sequence: TGTGCCAGTAGTATTCGGGGGGATGAGCAGTTCTTC. Using reference TRBV19 and TRBJ2-1 for the parts outside the CDR3, the full variable domain is DGGITQSPKYLFRKEGQNVTLSCEQNLNHDAMYWYRQDPGQGLRLIYYSQIVNDFQKGDIAEGYSVSREKKESFPLTVTSAQKNPTAFYLCASSIRGDEQFFGPGTRLTVL.

CDR3 sequence: CASTGAAYNEQFF. In DNA form, the CDR3 reads TGTGCCAGCACTGGCGCCGCCTACAATGAGCAGTTCTTC. The genes are TRBV27 and TRBJ2-1; no firm D call. V shed 7 bases and J shed 2 bases, with 9 bases lying between them. This CDR3 spans 13 amino acids. CDR1 and CDR2 from the germline V gene are MNHEY and SMNVEV (reference sequence).

The DNA of the CDR3 is TGTGCCAGCAGCTTAGTGGGAGGAATAGAGACCCAGTACTTC. As protein: CASSLVGGIETQYF. The chain combines TRBV7-8 with TRBJ2-5; a weak D match, TRBD2 (6 bases). V was cut by 1 base and J by 4 bases, with 10 bases left in between. Germline CDR1 SGHVS, CDR2 FQNEAQ. This CDR3 has 14 amino acids.

The CDR3 coding sequence is TGTGCCAGTAGTCCGACAGGGGAAAGCCTCGAGCAGTACTTC. Translating it yields CASSPTGESLEQYF. V gene TRBV19 combines with J gene TRBJ2-7, with TRBD1 matching 8 bases. This CDR3 is 14 amino acids long. V was clipped by 5 bases and J by 6 bases; unmatched bases: 9. Germline V gene lookup returns CDR1 LNHDA and CDR2 SQIVND (reference sequence). The whole variable domain, filled in from reference TRBV19 and TRBJ2-7, reads DGGITQSPKYLFRKEGQNVTLSCEQNLNHDAMYWYRQDPGQGLRLIYYSQIVNDFQKGDIAEGYSVSREKKESFPLTVTSAQKNPTAFYLCASSPTGESLEQYFGPGTRLTVT.

This sequence joins TRBV27 and TRBJ2-1; 7 bases are a match to TRBD2. The CDR3 runs 14 residues. The ends lost 6 bases at V and 7 bases at J; junction bases unmatched: 9. Germline values: CDR1 MNHEY, CDR2 SMNVEV (reference sequence). The CDR3 loop reads CASRVGAGPNEQFF. In nucleotides, the CDR3 is TGTGCCAGCAGGGTGGGAGCGGGACCTAATGAGCAGTTCTTC.

This clone was counted only a few times. The rearrangement joins TRBV27 to TRBJ2-7; D might be TRBD2 (7 bases). The CDR3 runs to 17 residues. The germline gives CDR1 MNHEY, CDR2 SMNVEV (reference sequence). Trimming left V 5 bases short and J 2 bases short, with 22 bases between. The CDR3 sequence is CASSTFSGASGTYEQYF. In DNA form, the CDR3 reads TGTGCCAGCAGTACGTTTTCAGGGGCTAGCGGCACCTACGAGCAGTACTTC.

V usage is TRBV11-2 and J usage is TRBJ2-1; 10 nucleotides match TRBD2. CDR1 SGHAT and CDR2 FQNNGV come from the germline V gene. J gave up 9 bases and V 5 bases, and 13 bases lay outside the gene matches. The CDR3 spans 16 residues. CDR3 DNA sequence: TGTGCCAGCAGCCGCGAGGCTAGCGGGAGCTTTAGTGAGCAGTTCTTC. Its translation is CASSREASGSFSEQFF.

In this sample, this clone turned up a few times. The V call is TRBV29-1, the J call TRBJ2-3; 7 positions match TRBD2. Germline V gene lookup returns CDR1 SQVTM and CDR2 ANQGSEA. The CDR3 is made up of 16 amino acids. Germline trimming cut 3 bases from V and 1 base from J; bases unmatched to any gene: 10. CDR3 sequence reads: CSVDWRELGGTDTQYF. The CDR3 bases are TGCAGCGTTGACTGGCGGGAGTTGGGTGGCACAGATACGCAGTATTTT.

The chain couples TRBV29-1 to TRBJ1-2; 8 bases are a match to TRBD1. The V and J ends lost 6 bases and 3 bases, in that order; junction bases with no gene match: 12. CDR1 and CDR2 (germline): SQVTM, ANQGSEA. The CDR3 consists of 15 residues. CDR3 in amino acids: CSVSSRGPVDYGYTF. The DNA for the CDR3 is TGCAGCGTAAGTTCCAGGGGGCCTGTCGACTATGGCTACACCTTC.

The chain uses TRBV2 and TRBJ2-7; D might be TRBD2 (6 bases). Germline V gene lookup returns CDR1 SNHLY and CDR2 FYNNEI. V lost 4 bases and J 0 bases, leaving 16 bases between the germline ends. The CDR3 is 16 amino acids. The CDR3 bases are TGTGCCAGCAGTGGTAAAGCTAGCGCTTACTCCTACGAGCAGTACTTC. Its protein product is CASSGKASAYSYEQYF.